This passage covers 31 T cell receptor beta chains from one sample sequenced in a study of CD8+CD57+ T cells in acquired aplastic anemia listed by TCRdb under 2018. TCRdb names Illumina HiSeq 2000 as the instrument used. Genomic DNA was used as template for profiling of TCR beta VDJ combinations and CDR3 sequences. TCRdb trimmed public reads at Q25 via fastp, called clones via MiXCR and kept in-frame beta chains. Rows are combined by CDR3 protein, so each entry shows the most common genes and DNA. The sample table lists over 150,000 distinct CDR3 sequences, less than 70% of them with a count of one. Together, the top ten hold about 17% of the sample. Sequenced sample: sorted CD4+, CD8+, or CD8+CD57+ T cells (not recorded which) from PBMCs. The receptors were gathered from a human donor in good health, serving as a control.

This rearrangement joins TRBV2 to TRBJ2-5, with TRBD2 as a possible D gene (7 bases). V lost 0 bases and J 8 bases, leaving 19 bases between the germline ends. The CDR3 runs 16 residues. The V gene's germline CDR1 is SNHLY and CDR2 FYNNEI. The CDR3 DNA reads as TGTGCCAGCAGTGAAGCCGAACGAGGGGGGGGTAGTACCCAGTACTTC. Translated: CASSEAERGGGSTQYF.

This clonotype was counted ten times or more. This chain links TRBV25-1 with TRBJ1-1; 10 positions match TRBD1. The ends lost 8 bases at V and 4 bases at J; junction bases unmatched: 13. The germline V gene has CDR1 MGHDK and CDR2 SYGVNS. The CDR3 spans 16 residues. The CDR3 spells CASSPRDRGGPTEAFF. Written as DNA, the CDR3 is TGTGCCAGCTCCCCCCGGGACAGGGGAGGGCCCACTGAAGCTTTCTTT.

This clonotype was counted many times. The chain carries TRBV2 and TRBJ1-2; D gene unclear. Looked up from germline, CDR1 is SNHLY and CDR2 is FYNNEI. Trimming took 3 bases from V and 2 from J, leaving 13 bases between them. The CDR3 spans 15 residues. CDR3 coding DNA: TGTGCCAGCAGTGATGGGAGCGCCGGAAACTATGGCTACACCTTC. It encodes CASSDGSAGNYGYTF.

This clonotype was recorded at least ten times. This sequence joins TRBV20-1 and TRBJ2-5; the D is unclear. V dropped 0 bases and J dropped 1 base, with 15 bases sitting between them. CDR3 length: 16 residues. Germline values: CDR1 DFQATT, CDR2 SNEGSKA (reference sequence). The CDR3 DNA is TGCAGTGCTAGAGAGCCAGACCGTCGCGGCCAAGAGACCCAGTACTTC. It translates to CSAREPDRRGQETQYF.

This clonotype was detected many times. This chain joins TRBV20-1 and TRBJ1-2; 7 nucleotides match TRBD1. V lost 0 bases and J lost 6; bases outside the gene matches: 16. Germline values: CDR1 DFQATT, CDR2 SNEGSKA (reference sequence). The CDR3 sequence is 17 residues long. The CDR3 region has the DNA TGCAGTGCTAGAGATGCCTCGGACAGGTTTCGCCGTCATGGCTACACCTTC. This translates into CSARDASDRFRRHGYTF.

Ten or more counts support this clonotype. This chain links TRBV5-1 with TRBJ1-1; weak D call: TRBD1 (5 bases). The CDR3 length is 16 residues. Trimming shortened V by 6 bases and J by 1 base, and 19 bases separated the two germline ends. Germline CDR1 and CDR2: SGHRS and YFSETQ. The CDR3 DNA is TGCGCCAGCACCAATGGGGGAGGGTTAGCGAACACTGAAGCTTTCTTT. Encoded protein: CASTNGGGLANTEAFF.

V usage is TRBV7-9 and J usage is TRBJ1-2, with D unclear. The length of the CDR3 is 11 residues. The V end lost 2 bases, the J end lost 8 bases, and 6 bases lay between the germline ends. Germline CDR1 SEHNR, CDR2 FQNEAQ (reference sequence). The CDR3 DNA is TGTGCCAGCAGCTTAACGAGCGGCTACACCTTC. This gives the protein CASSLTSGYTF. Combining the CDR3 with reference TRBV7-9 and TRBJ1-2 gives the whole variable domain DTGVSQNPRHKITKRGQNVTFRCDPISEHNRLYWYRQTLGQGPEFLTYFQNEAQLEKSRLLSDRFSAERPKGSFSTLEIQRTEQGDSAMYLCASSLTSGYTFGSGTRLTVV.

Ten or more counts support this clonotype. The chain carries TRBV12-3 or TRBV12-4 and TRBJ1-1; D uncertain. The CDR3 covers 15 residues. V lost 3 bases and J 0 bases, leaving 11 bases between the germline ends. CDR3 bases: TGTGCCAGCAGTTTTTCCGCAGGTGTGAACACTGAAGCTTTCTTT. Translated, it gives CASSFSAGVNTEAFF.

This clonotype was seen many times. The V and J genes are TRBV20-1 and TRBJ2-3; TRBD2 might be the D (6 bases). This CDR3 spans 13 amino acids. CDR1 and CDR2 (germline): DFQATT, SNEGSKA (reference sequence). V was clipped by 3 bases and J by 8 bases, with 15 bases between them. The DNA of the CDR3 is TGCAGTGCTAGGCCCCCGCCCGGGGGTACGCAGTATTTT. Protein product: CSARPPPGGTQYF.

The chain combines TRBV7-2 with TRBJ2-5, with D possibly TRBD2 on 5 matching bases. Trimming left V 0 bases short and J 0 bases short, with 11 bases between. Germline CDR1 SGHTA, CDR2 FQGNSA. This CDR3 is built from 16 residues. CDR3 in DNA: TGTGCCAGCAGCTTAGCTGTTGAGGGATACCAAGAGACCCAGTACTTC. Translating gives CASSLAVEGYQETQYF.

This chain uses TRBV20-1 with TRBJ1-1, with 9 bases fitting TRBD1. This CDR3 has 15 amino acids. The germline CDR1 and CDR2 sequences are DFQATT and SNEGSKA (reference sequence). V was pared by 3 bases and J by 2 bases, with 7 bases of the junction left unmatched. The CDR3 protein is CSASSRTGGNTEAFF. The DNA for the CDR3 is TGCAGTGCTAGCAGCCGAACAGGGGGCAACACTGAAGCTTTCTTT.

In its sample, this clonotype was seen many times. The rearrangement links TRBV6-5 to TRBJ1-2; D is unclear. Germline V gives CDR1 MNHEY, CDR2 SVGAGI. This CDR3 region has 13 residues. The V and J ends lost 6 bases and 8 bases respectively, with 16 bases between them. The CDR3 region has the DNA TGTGCCAGCAGAGCTGGTTCCTCGGGAGGCTACACCTTC. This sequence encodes CASRAGSSGGYTF.

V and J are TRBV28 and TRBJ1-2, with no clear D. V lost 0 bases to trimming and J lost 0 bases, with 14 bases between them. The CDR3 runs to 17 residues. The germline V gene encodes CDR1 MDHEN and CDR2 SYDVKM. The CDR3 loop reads CASSLWPHRQANYGYTF. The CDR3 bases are TGTGCCAGCAGTTTATGGCCCCATCGCCAGGCTAACTATGGCTACACCTTC.

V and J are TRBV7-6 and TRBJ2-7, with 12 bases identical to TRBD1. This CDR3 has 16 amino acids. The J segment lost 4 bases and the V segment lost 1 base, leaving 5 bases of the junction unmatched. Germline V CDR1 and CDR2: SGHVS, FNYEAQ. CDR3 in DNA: TGTGCCAGCAGCTTAGAGGGGACAGGGGGCGGGTACGAGCAGTACTTC. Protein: CASSLEGTGGGYEQYF.

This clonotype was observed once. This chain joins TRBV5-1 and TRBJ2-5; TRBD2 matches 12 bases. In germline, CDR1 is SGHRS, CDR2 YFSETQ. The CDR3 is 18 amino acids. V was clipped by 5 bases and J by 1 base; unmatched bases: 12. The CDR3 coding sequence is TGCGCCAGCAGGCGCTCTAGCGGGGGGGCGGTGACCCAAGAGACCCAGTACTTC. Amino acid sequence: CASRRSSGGAVTQETQYF. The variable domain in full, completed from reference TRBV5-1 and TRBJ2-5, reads KAGVTQTPRYLIKTRGQQVTLSCSPISGHRSVSWYQQTPGQGLQFLFEYFSETQRNKGNFPGRFSGRQFSNSRSEMNVSTLELGDSALYLCASRRSSGGAVTQETQYFGPGTRLLVL.

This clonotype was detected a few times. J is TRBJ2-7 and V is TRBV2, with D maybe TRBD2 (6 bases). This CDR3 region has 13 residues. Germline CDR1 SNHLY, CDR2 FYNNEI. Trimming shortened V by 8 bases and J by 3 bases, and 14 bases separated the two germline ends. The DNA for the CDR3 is TGTGCCAGCGCCCGGGGGTGGGGCTACGAGCAGTACTTC. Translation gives CASARGWGYEQYF.

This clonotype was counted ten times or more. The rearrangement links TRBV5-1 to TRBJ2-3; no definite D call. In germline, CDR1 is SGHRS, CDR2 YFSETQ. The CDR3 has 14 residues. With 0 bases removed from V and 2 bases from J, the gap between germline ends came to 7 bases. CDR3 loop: CASSLGSSTDTQYF. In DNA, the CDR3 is TGCGCCAGCAGCTTGGGGAGCTCCACAGATACGCAGTATTTT.

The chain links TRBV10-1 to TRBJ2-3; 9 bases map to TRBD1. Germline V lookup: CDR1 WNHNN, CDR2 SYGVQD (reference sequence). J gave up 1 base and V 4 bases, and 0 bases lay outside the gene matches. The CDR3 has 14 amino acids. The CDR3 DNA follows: TGCGCCAGCAGTGGGACAGGGGGCACAGATACGCAGTATTTT. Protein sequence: CASSGTGGTDTQYF.

CDR3 loop: CASSSPVYYGYTF. The DNA of the CDR3 is TGTGCCAGCAGTTCGCCAGTGTACTATGGCTACACCTTC. This rearrangement joins TRBV12-3 or TRBV12-4 to TRBJ1-2, with D unresolved. The CDR3 sequence is 13 residues long. The V and J ends lost 4 bases and 3 bases respectively, with 9 bases between them.

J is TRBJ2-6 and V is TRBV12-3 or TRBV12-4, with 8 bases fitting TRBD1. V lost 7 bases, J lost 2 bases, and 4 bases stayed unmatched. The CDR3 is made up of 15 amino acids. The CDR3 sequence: CASTLDRAGANVLTF. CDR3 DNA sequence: TGTGCCAGCACCTTGGACAGGGCTGGGGCCAACGTCCTGACTTTC.

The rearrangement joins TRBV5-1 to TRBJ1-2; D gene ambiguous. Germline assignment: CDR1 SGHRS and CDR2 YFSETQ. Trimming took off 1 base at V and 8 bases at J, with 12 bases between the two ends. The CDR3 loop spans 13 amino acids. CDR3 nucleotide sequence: TGCGCCAGCAGCTTGCCGGGCTCGGGCGGCTACACCTTC. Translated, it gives CASSLPGSGGYTF.

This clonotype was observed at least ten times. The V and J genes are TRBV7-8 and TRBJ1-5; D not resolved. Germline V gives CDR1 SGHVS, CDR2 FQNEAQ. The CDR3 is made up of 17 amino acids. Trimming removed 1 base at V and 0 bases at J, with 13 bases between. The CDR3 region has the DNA TGTGCCAGCAGCTTAGGTTTTGGGCTGAATAGCAATCAGCCCCAGCATTTT. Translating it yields CASSLGFGLNSNQPQHF. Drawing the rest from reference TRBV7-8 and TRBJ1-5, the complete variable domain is GAGVSQSPRYKVAKRGQDVALRCDPISGHVSLFWYQQALGQGPEFLTYFQNEAQLDKSGLPSDRFFAERPEGSVSTLKIQRTQQEDSAVYLCASSLGFGLNSNQPQHFGDGTRLSIL.

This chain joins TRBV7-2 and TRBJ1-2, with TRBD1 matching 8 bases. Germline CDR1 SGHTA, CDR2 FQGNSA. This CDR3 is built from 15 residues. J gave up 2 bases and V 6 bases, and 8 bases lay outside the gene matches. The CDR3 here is CASSEGRGRNYGYTF. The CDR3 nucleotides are TGTGCCAGCAGTGAAGGCAGGGGGCGCAACTATGGCTACACCTTC.

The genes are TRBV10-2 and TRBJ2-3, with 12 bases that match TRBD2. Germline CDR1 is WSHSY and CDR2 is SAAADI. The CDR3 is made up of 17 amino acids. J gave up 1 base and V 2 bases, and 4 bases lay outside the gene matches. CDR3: CASSEASGGAGTDTQYF. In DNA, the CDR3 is TGCGCCAGCAGTGAGGCTAGCGGGGGGGCTGGCACAGATACGCAGTATTTT.

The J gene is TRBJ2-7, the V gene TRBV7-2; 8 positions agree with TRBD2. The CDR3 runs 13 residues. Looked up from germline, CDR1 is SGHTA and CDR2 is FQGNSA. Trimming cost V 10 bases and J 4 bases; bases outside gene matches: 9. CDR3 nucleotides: TGTGCCACGACCCCCCGGGGGGGATACGAGCAGTACTTC. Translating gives CATTPRGGYEQYF.

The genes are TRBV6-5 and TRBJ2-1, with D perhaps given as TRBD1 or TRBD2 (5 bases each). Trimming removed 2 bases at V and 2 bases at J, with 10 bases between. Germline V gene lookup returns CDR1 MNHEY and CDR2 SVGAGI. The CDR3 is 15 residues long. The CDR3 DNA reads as TGTGCCAGCAGTTACAGAGGGGCCACCTACAATGAGCAGTTCTTC. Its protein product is CASSYRGATYNEQFF.

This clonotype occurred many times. The CDR3 protein is CASSLQDRGEAFF. CDR3 bases: TGTGCCAGCAGCTTACAGGACAGGGGAGAAGCTTTCTTT. The chain couples TRBV11-3 to TRBJ1-1; 9 positions agree with TRBD1. The length of the CDR3 is 13 residues. Unmatched junction bases numbered 3, after V lost 2 bases and J lost 8 bases. Germline V gene data show CDR1 as SGHNT and CDR2 as YENEEA.

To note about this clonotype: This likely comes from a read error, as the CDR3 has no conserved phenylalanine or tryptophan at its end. The CDR3 coding sequence is TGCAGAGCTAGCGGCTACACCATC. This encodes CRASGYTI. The chain combines TRBV20-1 with TRBJ1-2; D unresolved. This CDR3 comprises 8 residues. Germline V gives CDR1 DFQATT, CDR2 SNEGSKA (reference sequence).

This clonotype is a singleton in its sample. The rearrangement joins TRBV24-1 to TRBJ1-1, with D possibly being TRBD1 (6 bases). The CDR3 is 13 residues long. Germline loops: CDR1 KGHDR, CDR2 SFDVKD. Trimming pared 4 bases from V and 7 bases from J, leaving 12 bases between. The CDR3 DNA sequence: TGTGCCACCAGTGACGGGACAACTGTTGAAGCTTTCTTT. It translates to CATSDGTTVEAFF.

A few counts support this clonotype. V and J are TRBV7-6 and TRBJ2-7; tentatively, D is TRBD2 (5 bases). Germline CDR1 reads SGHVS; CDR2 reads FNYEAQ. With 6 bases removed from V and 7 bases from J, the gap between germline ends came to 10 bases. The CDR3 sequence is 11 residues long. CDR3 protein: CASRLREEQYF. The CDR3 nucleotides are TGTGCCAGCAGACTCCGGGAAGAGCAGTACTTC.

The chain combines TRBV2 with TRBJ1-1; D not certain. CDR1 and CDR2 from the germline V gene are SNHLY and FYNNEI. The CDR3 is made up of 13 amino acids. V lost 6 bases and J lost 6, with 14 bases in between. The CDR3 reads CASRQETPPEAFF. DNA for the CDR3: TGTGCCAGCAGGCAGGAGACTCCGCCTGAAGCTTTCTTT.